The 31 T cell receptor beta chains below were found in one sample sequenced in a study of blood T cell repertoires in COVID-19. TCRdb keeps only in-frame clones here, not all; method: immunoSEQ multiplex PCR. Among roughly 220,000 clones, under 90% were seen once, and the ten largest hold 4.5% to 6%. The sample comprised peripheral blood. These receptors originate from a woman aged 55-69 years who had recovered from COVID-19.

The J gene is TRBJ2-7, the V gene TRBV2; a possible D gene is TRBD2 (6 bases). Germline V gene sequence: CDR1 SNHLY, CDR2 FYNNEI. V gave up 6 bases and J gave up 4 bases, with 22 bases separating them. The CDR3 is 16 amino acids. The CDR3 protein is CASRGRGAGISYEQYF. Here the CDR3 DNA reads TGTGCCAGCAGGGGCCGTGGCGCGGGGATTTCTTACGAGCAGTACTTC.

The chain carries TRBV5-1 and TRBJ2-2; 9 nucleotides match TRBD1. V shed 0 bases, J shed 4 bases, and the junction held 7 bases outside the gene matches. CDR1 is SGHRS and CDR2 is YFSETQ in the germline V gene. The CDR3 is 17 residues long. The CDR3: CASSLDPGTGSTGELFF. Here the CDR3 DNA reads TGCGCCAGCAGCTTGGATCCGGGGACAGGGTCCACCGGGGAGCTGTTTTTT.

The chain combines TRBV3-1 (or the pseudogene TRBV3-2) with TRBJ1-2; D is ambiguous. This CDR3 region has 13 residues. The germline V gene has CDR1 LGHDT and CDR2 YNNKEL (reference sequence). V was clipped by 7 bases and J by 7 bases, with 16 bases between them. The CDR3 region is CASTPKNLAGYTF. The DNA of the CDR3 is TGTGCCAGCACCCCAAAGAATTTGGCTGGCTACACCTTC.

V usage is TRBV6-1 and J usage is TRBJ1-1; TRBD1 matches 8 bases. The CDR3 is made up of 17 amino acids. Germline CDR1 reads MNHNS; CDR2 reads SASEGT. J was trimmed by 0 bases and V by 2 bases; bases with no gene match: 8. This chain's CDR3 is CASSERQGRRVNTEAFF. The CDR3 region has the DNA TGTGCCAGCAGTGAAAGACAGGGGAGGCGGGTGAACACTGAAGCTTTCTTT.

This clone was recorded a few times. The chain carries TRBV9 and TRBJ2-5; D perhaps matches TRBD1 (5 bases). The CDR3 sequence is 15 residues long. The V end lost 3 bases, the J end lost 4 bases, and 16 bases lay between the germline ends. Germline V CDR1 and CDR2: SGDLS, YYNGEE. This CDR3 reads CASSAWDDRGETQYF. CDR3 in DNA: TGTGCCAGCAGCGCGTGGGATGATAGGGGAGAGACCCAGTACTTC.

The V gene is TRBV5-5, the J gene TRBJ2-1; D may be TRBD2 (7 bases). Germline V CDR1 and CDR2: SGHKS, YYEKEE (reference sequence). CDR3 size: 17 residues. With 2 bases removed from V and 3 bases from J, the gap between germline ends came to 18 bases. CDR3: CASSFGGRASGYNEQFF. In nucleotides, the CDR3 is TGTGCCAGCAGCTTTGGGGGGCGGGCTAGCGGCTACAATGAGCAGTTCTTC.

The genes are TRBV30 and TRBJ2-3, with a weak D call TRBD2 (5 bases). CDR3 length equals 15 residues. Germline assignment: CDR1 GTSNPN and CDR2 SVGIG (reference sequence). The germline V and J ends were trimmed by 2 bases and 3 bases, with 15 bases remaining between them. CDR3 amino acids: CAWSPGGLATDTQYF. CDR3 in DNA: TGTGCCTGGAGTCCCGGAGGTCTAGCAACAGATACGCAGTATTTT.

This CDR3 reads CAISRATAAGELFF. DNA for the CDR3: TGTGCCATCTCCCGGGCAACAGCGGCCGGGGAGCTGTTTTTT. The chain employs TRBV10-3 and TRBJ2-2; possible D gene TRBD2, 5 bases. This CDR3 is 14 amino acids long. V was cut by 8 bases and J by 6 bases, with 16 bases left in between. Germline-derived CDR1 and CDR2 are ENHRY and SYGVKD.

V is TRBV27 and J is TRBJ2-1; the match to TRBD2 covers 9 bases. There are 15 residues in the CDR3. The germline V gene encodes CDR1 MNHEY and CDR2 SMNVEV (reference sequence). V was clipped by 2 bases and J by 2 bases; unmatched bases: 1. CDR3 sequence reads: CASSLERGAYNEQFF. DNA for the CDR3: TGTGCCAGCAGTTTAGAGCGGGGGGCCTACAATGAGCAGTTCTTC.

Only a few counts were recorded for this clone. V is TRBV27 and J is TRBJ1-5; perhaps TRBD1 as D (5 bases). This CDR3 contains 16 residues. Germline CDR1 and CDR2: MNHEY and SMNVEV (reference sequence). Deletions cut 0 bases from V and 3 bases from J, with 12 bases between. CDR3 amino acids: CASSLSAGLLNQPQHF. For the CDR3, the DNA is TGTGCCAGCAGTTTATCGGCAGGGCTTCTCAATCAGCCCCAGCATTTT.

The chain carries TRBV7-2 and TRBJ1-3, with D unclear. V lost 2 bases and J lost 0, with 11 bases in between. Germline CDR1 and CDR2: SGHTA and FQGNSA. This CDR3 has 16 amino acids. CDR3: CASSLSTPSSGNTIYF. Written as DNA, the CDR3 is TGTGCCAGCAGCTTATCGACGCCTAGCTCTGGAAACACCATATATTTT.

The V gene is TRBV7-8, the J gene TRBJ1-3; no clear D. The CDR3 is 16 amino acids. With 5 bases removed from V and 1 base from J, the gap between germline ends came to 15 bases. Looked up from germline, CDR1 is SGHVS and CDR2 is FQNEAQ. The CDR3 region has the DNA TGTGCCAGCAGCCTTGCATTGGGGAGGTCTGGAAACACCATATATTTT. This codes for CASSLALGRSGNTIYF.

The V gene is TRBV4-1, the J gene TRBJ1-2; perhaps TRBD1 as D (6 bases). The CDR3 is made up of 16 amino acids. Germline-derived CDR1 and CDR2 are MGHRA and YSYEKL. With 0 bases removed from V and 3 bases from J, the gap between germline ends came to 14 bases. CDR3 nucleotide sequence: TGCGCCAGCAGCCAAGAAGTGGCAGGGGTGTACTATGGCTACACCTTC. Its translation is CASSQEVAGVYYGYTF.

The chain has TRBV12-5 and TRBJ2-5, with 8 bases lining up with TRBD1. This CDR3 contains 13 residues. Germline values: CDR1 LGHNT, CDR2 FRNRAP. Unmatched junction bases numbered 5, after V lost 7 bases and J lost 4 bases. The CDR3 region is CASARDRTETQYF. In DNA, the CDR3 is TGTGCTAGTGCTAGGGACAGGACAGAGACCCAGTACTTC.

The J gene is TRBJ2-1, the V gene TRBV6-6; TRBD2 agrees at 14 bases. The CDR3 spans 16 residues. V lost 5 bases to trimming and J lost 10 bases; unmatched junction nucleotides: 10. Germline CDR1 reads MNHNY; CDR2 reads SVGAGI (reference sequence). The CDR3 DNA reads TGTGCCAGCAGTCGACTAGCGGGGGGGCCGGGGATGGAGCAGTTCTTC. Its protein product is CASSRLAGGPGMEQFF.

The gene calls are TRBV27 and TRBJ2-5; 11 bases agree with TRBD1. This CDR3 has 14 residues. With 4 bases clipped from V and 7 bases from J, the junction kept 5 bases outside the gene matches. Per germline, CDR1 MNHEY and CDR2 SMNVEV (reference sequence). CDR3 sequence reads: CASSWSGQGGTQYF. The CDR3, as DNA: TGTGCCAGCAGTTGGTCGGGACAGGGGGGGACCCAGTACTTC.

The chain combines TRBV5-1 with TRBJ2-7; 9 bases map to TRBD2. This CDR3 spans 18 amino acids. V was clipped by 0 bases and J by 0 bases; unmatched bases: 10. From germline, CDR1 is SGHRS and CDR2 YFSETQ. CDR3 amino acids: CASSLGPSGAYSSYEQYF. The CDR3 bases are TGCGCCAGCAGCTTGGGCCCTAGCGGGGCCTACAGCTCCTACGAGCAGTACTTC.

The chain uses TRBV5-1 and TRBJ2-5; D gene uncertain. The CDR3 is 12 amino acids. Germline assignment: CDR1 SGHRS and CDR2 YFSETQ. V gave up 6 bases and J gave up 5 bases, with 11 bases separating them. This CDR3 reads CASNSRGETQYF. CDR3 DNA: TGCGCCAGCAATAGCCGTGGGGAGACCCAGTACTTC.

In its sample, this clone was seen many times. The J gene is TRBJ2-5, the V gene TRBV6-6; 9 bases fit TRBD2. Trimming at V came to 6 bases and at J to 2 bases, leaving 4 bases not matched to a gene. The germline gives CDR1 MNHNY, CDR2 SVGAGI (reference sequence). The CDR3 contains 14 residues. Here the CDR3 DNA reads TGTGCCAGCAGGGCCCTAGCGGGACAAGAGACCCAGTACTTC. It codes for CASRALAGQETQYF.

The chain employs TRBV3-1 (or the pseudogene TRBV3-2) and TRBJ2-3, with a tentative D call TRBD2 (5 bases). Germline V gives CDR1 LGHDT, CDR2 YNNKEL (reference sequence). Between the trimmed V and J ends, which lost 6 bases and 3 bases, there was a span of 19 bases. The CDR3 has 16 amino acids. The chain's CDR3 is CASRPGNGVTTDTQYF. The DNA for the CDR3 is TGTGCCAGCAGACCCGGGAACGGGGTTACTACAGATACGCAGTATTTT.

The chain joins TRBV18 to TRBJ2-3; possibly TRBD2 for D (6 bases). V gave up 8 bases and J gave up 5 bases, with 20 bases separating them. CDR3 length equals 15 residues. Germline CDR1 is KGHSH and CDR2 is LQKENI. The CDR3 sequence: CASQYDIRRGDTQYF. The CDR3 coding sequence is TGTGCCAGCCAATATGACATTCGGAGGGGAGATACGCAGTATTTT.

The V call is TRBV5-8, the J call TRBJ2-1, with TRBD2 matching 11 bases. J was trimmed by 2 bases and V by 6 bases; bases with no gene match: 4. Germline V CDR1 and CDR2: SGHTS, YDEGEE. The CDR3 loop spans 15 amino acids. CDR3 nucleotides: TGTGCCAGCACCTCGGGACTAGCGGCCTACAATGAGCAGTTCTTC. Translating it yields CASTSGLAAYNEQFF.

The chain carries TRBV7-6 and TRBJ2-1; no firm D call. The CDR3 loop spans 12 amino acids. V was shortened by 4 bases and J by 4 bases, with 5 bases between the two germline ends. Germline values: CDR1 SGHVS, CDR2 FNYEAQ. Here the CDR3 DNA reads TGTGCCAGCAGCTACACGTACAATGAGCAGTTCTTC. Translation gives CASSYTYNEQFF. The complete variable domain, with remaining parts taken from reference TRBV7-6 and TRBJ2-1, reads GAGVSQSPRYKVTKRGQDVALRCDPISGHVSLYWYRQALGQGPEFLTYFNYEAQQDKSGLPNDRFSAERPEGSISTLTIQRTEQRDSAMYRCASSYTYNEQFFGPGTRLTVL.

This sequence joins TRBV2 and TRBJ1-2; 7 bases line up with TRBD1. This CDR3 region has 13 residues. V was pared by 5 bases and J by 6 bases, with 6 bases of the junction left unmatched. Germline CDR1 is SNHLY and CDR2 is FYNNEI. CDR3 sequence reads: CASSRDRVNGYTF. CDR3 DNA sequence: TGTGCCAGCAGTCGCGACAGGGTGAATGGCTACACCTTC. Complete variable domain (other parts from reference TRBV2 and TRBJ1-2): EPEVTQTPSHQVTQMGQEVILRCVPISNHLYFYWYRQILGQKVEFLVSFYNNEISEKSEIFDDQFSVERPDGSNFTLKIRSTKLEDSAMYFCASSRDRVNGYTFGSGTRLTVV.

The chain joins TRBV27 to TRBJ2-5, with 7 bases aligning to TRBD1. From germline, CDR1 is MNHEY and CDR2 SMNVEV (reference sequence). The CDR3 has 19 amino acids. The trim removed 2 bases at V and 5 bases at J, leaving 20 bases unmatched. The CDR3 is CASSLVWDLNRGGRETQYF. DNA of the CDR3: TGTGCCAGCAGTTTAGTGTGGGATCTGAACAGGGGTGGGCGGGAGACCCAGTACTTC.

This sequence joins TRBV7-9 and TRBJ1-1; D not resolved. This CDR3 contains 14 residues. Germline lookup yields CDR1 SEHNR and CDR2 FQNEAQ (reference sequence). The V gene lost 2 bases and the J gene lost 0 bases, with 7 bases spanning the gap. In nucleotides, the CDR3 is TGTGCCAGCAGCTTATTCGAGTTGAACACTGAAGCTTTCTTT. This codes for CASSLFELNTEAFF.

This clone has only one observation. The chain recombines TRBV7-2 with TRBJ1-1, with TRBD1 identical over 7 bases. The CDR3 loop spans 15 amino acids. Germline V gives CDR1 SGHTA, CDR2 FQGNSA. V lost 4 bases, J lost 1 base, and 6 bases stayed unmatched. CDR3 sequence: CASSSQGVRNTEAFF. CDR3 DNA: TGTGCCAGCAGCTCCCAGGGGGTCAGGAACACTGAAGCTTTCTTT.

The chain employs TRBV5-6 and TRBJ2-2, with D possibly being TRBD2 (7 bases). This CDR3 is 15 amino acids long. Germline loops: CDR1 SGHDT, CDR2 YYEEEE. Trimming cost V 4 bases and J 3 bases, with 13 bases left between them. The CDR3 DNA is TGTGCCAGCAGCCCCCCGGGGGGCTACACCGGGGAGCTGTTTTTT. It specifies CASSPPGGYTGELFF.

This sequence joins TRBV3-1 (or the pseudogene TRBV3-2) and TRBJ2-7, with TRBD2 as a possible D gene (5 bases). Trimming shortened V by 4 bases and J by 6 bases, and 10 bases separated the two germline ends. The CDR3 spans 12 residues. CDR1 is LGHDT, CDR2 YNNKEL, per germline (reference sequence). The CDR3 coding sequence is TGTGCCAGCAGCCCCCGGGGTCTCGAGCAGTACTTC. Its protein is CASSPRGLEQYF.

The chain combines TRBV9 with TRBJ2-7, with TRBD2 identical over 7 bases. This CDR3 comprises 15 residues. J lost 3 bases, V lost 4 bases, and 10 bases had no gene match. CDR1 and CDR2 (germline): SGDLS, YYNGEE. The CDR3 spells CASSPQLATYYEQYF. For the CDR3, the DNA is TGTGCCAGCAGCCCGCAACTAGCGACTTACTACGAGCAGTACTTC.

In DNA form, the CDR3 reads TGTGCCAGCAGCTGGACAGTGAACACTGAAGCTTTCTTT. Translating gives CASSWTVNTEAFF. The chain links TRBV11-2 to TRBJ1-1; D might be TRBD1 (6 bases). The CDR3 consists of 13 residues. The V end was cut by 4 bases, the J end by 0 bases, with 6 bases between. Per germline, CDR1 SGHAT and CDR2 FQNNGV.